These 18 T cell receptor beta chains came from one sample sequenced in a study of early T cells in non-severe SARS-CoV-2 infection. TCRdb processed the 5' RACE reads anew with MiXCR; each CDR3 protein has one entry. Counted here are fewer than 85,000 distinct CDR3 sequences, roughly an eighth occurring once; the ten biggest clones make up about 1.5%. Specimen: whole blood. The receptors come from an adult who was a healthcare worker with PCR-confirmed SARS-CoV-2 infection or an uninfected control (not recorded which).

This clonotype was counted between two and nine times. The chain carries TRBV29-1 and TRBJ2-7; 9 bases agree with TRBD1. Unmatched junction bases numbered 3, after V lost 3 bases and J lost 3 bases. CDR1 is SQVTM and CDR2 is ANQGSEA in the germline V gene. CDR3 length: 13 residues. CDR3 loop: CSVEGQGVYEQYF. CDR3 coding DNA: TGCAGCGTTGAGGGACAGGGAGTCTACGAGCAGTACTTC.

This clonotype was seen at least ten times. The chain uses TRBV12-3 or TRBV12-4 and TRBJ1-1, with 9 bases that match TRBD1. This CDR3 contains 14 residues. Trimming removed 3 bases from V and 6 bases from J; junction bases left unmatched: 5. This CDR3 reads CASSFGTGWSEAFF. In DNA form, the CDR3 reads TGTGCCAGCAGTTTTGGGACAGGGTGGTCTGAAGCTTTCTTT.

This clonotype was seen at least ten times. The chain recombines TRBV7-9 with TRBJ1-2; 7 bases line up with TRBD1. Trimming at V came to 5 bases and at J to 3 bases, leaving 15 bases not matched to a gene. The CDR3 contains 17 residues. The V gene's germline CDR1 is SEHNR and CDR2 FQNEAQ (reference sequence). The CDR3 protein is CASSPTEGQRLYYGYTF. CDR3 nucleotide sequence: TGTGCCAGCAGCCCAACCGAGGGACAGCGACTTTACTATGGCTACACCTTC.

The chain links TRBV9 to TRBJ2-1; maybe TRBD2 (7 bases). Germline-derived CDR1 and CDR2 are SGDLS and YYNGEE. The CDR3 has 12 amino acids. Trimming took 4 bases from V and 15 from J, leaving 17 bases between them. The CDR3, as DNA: TGTGCCAGCAGCTCAGACACGGGGGGCCTGTTCTTC. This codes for CASSSDTGGLFF.

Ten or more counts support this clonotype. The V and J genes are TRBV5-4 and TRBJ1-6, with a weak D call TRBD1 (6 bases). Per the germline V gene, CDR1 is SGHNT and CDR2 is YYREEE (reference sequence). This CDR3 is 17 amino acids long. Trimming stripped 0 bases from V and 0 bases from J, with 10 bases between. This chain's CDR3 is CASSLAGAGSYNSPLHF. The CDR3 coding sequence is TGTGCCAGCAGCTTGGCAGGGGCTGGCTCCTATAATTCACCCCTCCACTTT.

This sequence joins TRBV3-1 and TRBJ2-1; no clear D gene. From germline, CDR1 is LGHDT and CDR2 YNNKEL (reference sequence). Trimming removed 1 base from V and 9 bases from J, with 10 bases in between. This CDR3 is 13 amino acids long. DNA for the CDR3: TGTGCCAGCAGCCAAGTCGGCCTCGGTGAGCAGTTCTTC. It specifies CASSQVGLGEQFF.

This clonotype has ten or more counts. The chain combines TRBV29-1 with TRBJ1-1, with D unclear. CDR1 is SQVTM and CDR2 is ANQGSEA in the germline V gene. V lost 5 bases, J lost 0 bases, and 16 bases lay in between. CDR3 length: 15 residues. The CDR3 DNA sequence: TGCAGCGTTCCCCCGGGTCAGCAACTGAACACTGAAGCTTTCTTT. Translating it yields CSVPPGQQLNTEAFF.

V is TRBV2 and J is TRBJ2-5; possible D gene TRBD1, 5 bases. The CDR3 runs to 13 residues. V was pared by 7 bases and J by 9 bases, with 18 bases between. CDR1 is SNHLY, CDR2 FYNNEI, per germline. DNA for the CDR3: TGTGCCAGCAAGGTAGCCCCGCAAGGGGCCCAGTACTTC. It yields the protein CASKVAPQGAQYF.

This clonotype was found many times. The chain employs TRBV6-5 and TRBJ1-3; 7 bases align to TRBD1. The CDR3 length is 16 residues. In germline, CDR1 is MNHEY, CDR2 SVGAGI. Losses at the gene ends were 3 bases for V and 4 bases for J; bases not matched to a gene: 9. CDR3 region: CASSYLQGRPGNTIYF. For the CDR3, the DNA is TGTGCCAGCAGTTATCTACAGGGGCGGCCCGGAAACACCATATATTTT.

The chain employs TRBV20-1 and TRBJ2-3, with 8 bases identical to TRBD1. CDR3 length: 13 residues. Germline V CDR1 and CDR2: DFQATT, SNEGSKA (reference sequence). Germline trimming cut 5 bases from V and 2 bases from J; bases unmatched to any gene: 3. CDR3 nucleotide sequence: TGCAGTGCTGGCAGGGGGCACACAGATACGCAGTATTTT. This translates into CSAGRGHTDTQYF.

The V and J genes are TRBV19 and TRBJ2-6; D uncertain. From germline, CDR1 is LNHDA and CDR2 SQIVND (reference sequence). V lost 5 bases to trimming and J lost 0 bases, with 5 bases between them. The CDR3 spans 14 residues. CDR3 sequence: CASSSVSGANVLTF. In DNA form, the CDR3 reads TGTGCCAGTAGTTCGGTCTCTGGGGCCAACGTCCTGACTTTC.

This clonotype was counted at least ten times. The CDR3 sequence is CASSFRATNEKLFF. The CDR3 DNA sequence: TGTGCCAGCAGCTTCCGGGCCACTAATGAAAAACTGTTTTTT. The chain carries TRBV11-2 and TRBJ1-4, with unresolved D. The germline V and J ends were trimmed by 3 bases and 2 bases, with 7 bases remaining between them. The CDR3 extends over 14 amino acids. Germline lookup yields CDR1 SGHAT and CDR2 FQNNGV.

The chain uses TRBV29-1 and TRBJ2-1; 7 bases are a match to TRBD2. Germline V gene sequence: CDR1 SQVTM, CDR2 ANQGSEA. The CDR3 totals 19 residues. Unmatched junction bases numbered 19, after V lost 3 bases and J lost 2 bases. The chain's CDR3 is CSVDGYTGTTNITYNEQFF. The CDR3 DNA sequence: TGCAGCGTTGACGGATATACCGGGACTACCAATATCACCTACAATGAGCAGTTCTTC.

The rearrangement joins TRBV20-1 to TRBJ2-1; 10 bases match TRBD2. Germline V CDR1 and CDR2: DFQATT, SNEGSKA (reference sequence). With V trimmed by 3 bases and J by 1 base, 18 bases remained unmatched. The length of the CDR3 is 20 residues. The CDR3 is CSARPLAGAPGGGSYNEQFF. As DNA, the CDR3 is TGCAGTGCTAGGCCGCTAGCGGGGGCCCCGGGCGGGGGGTCCTACAATGAGCAGTTCTTC.

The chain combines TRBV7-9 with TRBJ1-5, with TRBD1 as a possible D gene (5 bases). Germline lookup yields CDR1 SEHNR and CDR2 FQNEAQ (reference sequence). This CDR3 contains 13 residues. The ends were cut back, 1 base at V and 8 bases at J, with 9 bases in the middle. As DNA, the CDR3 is TGTGCCAGCAGCTTAGAGGGACGAGAGCCCCAGCATTTT. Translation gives CASSLEGREPQHF.

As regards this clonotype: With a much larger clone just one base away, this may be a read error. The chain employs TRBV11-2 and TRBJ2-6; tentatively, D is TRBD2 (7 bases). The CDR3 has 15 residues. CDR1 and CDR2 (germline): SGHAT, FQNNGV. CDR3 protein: CASSLRGAGASVLTF. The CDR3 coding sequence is TGTGCCAGCAGCTTACGGGGGGCTGGGGCCAGCGTCCTGACTTTC.

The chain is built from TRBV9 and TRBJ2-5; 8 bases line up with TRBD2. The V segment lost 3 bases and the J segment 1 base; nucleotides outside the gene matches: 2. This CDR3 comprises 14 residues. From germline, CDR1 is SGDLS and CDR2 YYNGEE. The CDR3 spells CASSAGLGQETQYF. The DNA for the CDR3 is TGTGCCAGCAGCGCGGGACTAGGCCAAGAGACCCAGTACTTC.

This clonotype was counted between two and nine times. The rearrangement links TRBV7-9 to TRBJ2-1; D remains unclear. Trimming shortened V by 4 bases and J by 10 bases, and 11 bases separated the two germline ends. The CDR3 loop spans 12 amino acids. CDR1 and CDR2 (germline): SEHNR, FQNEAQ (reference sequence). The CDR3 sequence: CASSSDHGEQFF. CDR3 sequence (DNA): TGTGCCAGCAGCTCTGACCACGGGGAGCAGTTCTTC.